This T cell receptor (beta chain) stems from a study of blood T cell repertoires in COVID-19. Study in general: Samples taken during acute and convalescent COVID-19 were collected in the United States, Italy and Spain. T cells, B-cell-depleted T cells, or PBMCs supplied cDNA or gDNA.

V was cut by 5 bases and J by 8 bases, with 13 bases left in between. Germline V gene sequence: CDR1 LNHDA, CDR2 SQIVND (reference sequence). The CDR3 loop spans 14 amino acids. Residents of 24 US areas, aged roughly 18 to 89 years, made up the participants. In the original workflow: Estimation of nucleated cell counts relied on the amplification of reference gene primers. TCRdb's table, derived via immunoSEQ multiplex PCR, lists solely in-frame clones and lacks some. Clone size and the V and J calls come from that table; the DNA yielded D and trimming. The profile shows 200,000 to 250,000 clones, 83% of them singletons.

The chain links TRBV19 to TRBJ1-6, with D perhaps matching TRBD1 (5 bases). Material: PBMCs or T cells enriched from blood (not recorded which). This sequence originates from a woman between 45 and 65 years old who had been exposed to COVID-19. The CDR3 is CASSLQGSYSPLHF. The CDR3 coding sequence is TGTGCCAGTAGTCTCCAGGGATCTTATTCACCCCTCCACTTT. Full variable domain (rest looked up from reference TRBV19 and TRBJ1-6): DGGITQSPKYLFRKEGQNVTLSCEQNLNHDAMYWYRQDPGQGLRLIYYSQIVNDFQKGDIAEGYSVSREKKESFPLTVTSAQKNPTAFYLCASSLQGSYSPLHFGNGTRLTVT.